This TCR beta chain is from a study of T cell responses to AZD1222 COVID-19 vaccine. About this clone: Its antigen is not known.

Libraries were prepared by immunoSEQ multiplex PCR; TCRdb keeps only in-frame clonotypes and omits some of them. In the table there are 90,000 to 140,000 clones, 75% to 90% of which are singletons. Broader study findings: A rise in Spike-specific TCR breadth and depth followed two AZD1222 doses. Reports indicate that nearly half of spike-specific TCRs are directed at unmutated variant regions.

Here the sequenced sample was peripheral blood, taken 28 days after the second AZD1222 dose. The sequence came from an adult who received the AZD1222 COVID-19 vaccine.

CDR3 region: CASSPKPGAGSSANVLTF. CDR3 DNA sequence: TGTGCCAGCTCACCTAAGCCAGGGGCTGGCAGCAGCGCCAACGTCCTGACTTTC. This rearrangement joins TRBV18 to TRBJ2-6; the D gene is possibly TRBD1 (6 bases). CDR3 length: 18 amino acids. V dropped 3 bases and J dropped 7 bases, with 22 bases sitting between them. CDR1 and CDR2 (germline): KGHSH, LQKENI. Full variable domain (outside the CDR3, taken from reference TRBV18 and TRBJ2-6): NAGVMQNPRHLVRRRGQEARLRCSPMKGHSHVYWYRQLPEEGLKFMVYLQKENIIDESGMPKERFSAEFPKEGPSILRIQQVVRGDSAAYFCASSPKPGAGSSANVLTFGAGSRLTVL.